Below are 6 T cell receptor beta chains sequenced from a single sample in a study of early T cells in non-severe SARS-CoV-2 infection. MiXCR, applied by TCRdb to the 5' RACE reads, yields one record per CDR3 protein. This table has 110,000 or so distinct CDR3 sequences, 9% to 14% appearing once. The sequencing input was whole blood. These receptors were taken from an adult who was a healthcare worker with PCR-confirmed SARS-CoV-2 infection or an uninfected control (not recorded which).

DNA for the CDR3: TGTGCCAGCAGCCTGGACGGCGGAGGTGAAAAACTGTTTTTT. Its protein is CASSLDGGGEKLFF. V and J are TRBV12-3 or TRBV12-4 and TRBJ1-4; D is unclear. The V end was cut by 6 bases, the J end by 7 bases, with 15 bases between. The CDR3 sequence is 14 residues long.

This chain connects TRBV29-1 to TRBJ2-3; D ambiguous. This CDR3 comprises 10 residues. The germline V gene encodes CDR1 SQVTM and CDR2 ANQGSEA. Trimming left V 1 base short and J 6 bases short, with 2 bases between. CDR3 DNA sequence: TGCAGCGTTGAAGGGGATACGCAGTATTTT. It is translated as CSVEGDTQYF.

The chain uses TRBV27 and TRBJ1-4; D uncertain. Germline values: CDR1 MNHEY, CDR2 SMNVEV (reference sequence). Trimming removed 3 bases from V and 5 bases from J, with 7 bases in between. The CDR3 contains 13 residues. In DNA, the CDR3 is TGTGCCAGCAGTTTGGACGCGAATGAAAAACTGTTTTTT. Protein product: CASSLDANEKLFF. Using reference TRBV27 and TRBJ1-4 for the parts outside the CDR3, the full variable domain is EAQVTQNPRYLITVTGKKLTVTCSQNMNHEYMSWYRQDPGLGLRQIYYSMNVEVTDKGDVPEGYKVSRKEKRNFPLILESPSPNQTSLYFCASSLDANEKLFFGSGTQLSVL.

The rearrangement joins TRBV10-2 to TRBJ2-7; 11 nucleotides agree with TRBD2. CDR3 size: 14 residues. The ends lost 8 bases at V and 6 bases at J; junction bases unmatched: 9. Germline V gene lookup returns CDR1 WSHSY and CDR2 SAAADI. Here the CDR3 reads CASHPTSGASEQYF. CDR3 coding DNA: TGCGCCAGCCACCCGACTAGCGGGGCAAGCGAGCAGTACTTC.

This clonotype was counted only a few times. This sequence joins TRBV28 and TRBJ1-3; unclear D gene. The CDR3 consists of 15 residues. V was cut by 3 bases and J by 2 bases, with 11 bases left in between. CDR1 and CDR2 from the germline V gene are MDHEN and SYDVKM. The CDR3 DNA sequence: TGTGCCAGCAGTTTGGTGGGGTTGGCTGGAAACACCATATATTTT. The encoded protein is CASSLVGLAGNTIYF.

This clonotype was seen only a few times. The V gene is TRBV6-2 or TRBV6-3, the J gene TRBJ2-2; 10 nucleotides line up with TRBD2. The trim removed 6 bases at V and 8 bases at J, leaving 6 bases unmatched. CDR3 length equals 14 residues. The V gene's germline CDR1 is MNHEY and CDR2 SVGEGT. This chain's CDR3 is CASSSSGRKGELFF. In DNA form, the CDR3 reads TGTGCCAGCAGCAGTAGCGGGAGGAAGGGGGAGCTGTTTTTT.